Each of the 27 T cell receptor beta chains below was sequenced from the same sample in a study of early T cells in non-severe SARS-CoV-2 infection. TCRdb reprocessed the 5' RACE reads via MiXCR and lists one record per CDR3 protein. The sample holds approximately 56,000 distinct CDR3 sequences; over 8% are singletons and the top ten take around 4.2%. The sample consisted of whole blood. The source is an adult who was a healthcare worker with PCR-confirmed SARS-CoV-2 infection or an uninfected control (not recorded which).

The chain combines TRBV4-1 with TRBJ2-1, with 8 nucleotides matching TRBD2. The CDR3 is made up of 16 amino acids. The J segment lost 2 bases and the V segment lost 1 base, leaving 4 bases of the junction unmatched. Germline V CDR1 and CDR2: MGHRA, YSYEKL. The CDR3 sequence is CASSQGAGEAYNEQFF. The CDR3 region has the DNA TGCGCCAGCAGCCAAGGAGCGGGAGAAGCCTACAATGAGCAGTTCTTC.

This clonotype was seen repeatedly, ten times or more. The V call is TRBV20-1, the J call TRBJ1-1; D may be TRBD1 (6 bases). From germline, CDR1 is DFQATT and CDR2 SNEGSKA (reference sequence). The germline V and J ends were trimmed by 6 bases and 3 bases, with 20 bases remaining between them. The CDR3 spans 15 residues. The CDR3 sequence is CSAIALGQGDTEAFF. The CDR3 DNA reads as TGCAGTGCCATCGCTCTGGGACAAGGAGACACTGAAGCTTTCTTT.

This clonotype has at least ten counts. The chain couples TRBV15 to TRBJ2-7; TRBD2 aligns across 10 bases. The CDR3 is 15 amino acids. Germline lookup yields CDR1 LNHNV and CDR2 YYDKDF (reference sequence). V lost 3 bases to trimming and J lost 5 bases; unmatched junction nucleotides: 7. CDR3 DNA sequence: TGTGCCACCAGCAGTTTCAGCGGGAGGGGACACGAGCAGTACTTC. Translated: CATSSFSGRGHEQYF.

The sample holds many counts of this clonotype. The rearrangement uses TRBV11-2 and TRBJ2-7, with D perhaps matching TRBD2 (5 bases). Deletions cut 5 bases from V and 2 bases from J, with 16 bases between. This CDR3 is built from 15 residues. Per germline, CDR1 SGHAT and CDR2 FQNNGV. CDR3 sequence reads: CASSQVTGKTYEQYF. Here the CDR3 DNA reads TGTGCCAGCAGCCAGGTTACCGGGAAGACCTACGAGCAGTACTTC.

The CDR3 nucleotides read TGCAGTGCTAGAGGGAAACCGGGACAGGCCTACAATGAGCAGTTCTTC. Its translation: CSARGKPGQAYNEQFF. J is TRBJ2-1 and V is TRBV20-1; TRBD1 agrees at 8 bases. With V trimmed by 1 base and J by 2 bases, 7 bases remained unmatched. Per germline, CDR1 DFQATT and CDR2 SNEGSKA (reference sequence). This CDR3 comprises 16 residues.

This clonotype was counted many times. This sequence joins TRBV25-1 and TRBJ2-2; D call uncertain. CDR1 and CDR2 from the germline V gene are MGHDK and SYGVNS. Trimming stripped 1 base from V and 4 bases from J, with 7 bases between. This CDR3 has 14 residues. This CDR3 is CASSEFDPTGELFF. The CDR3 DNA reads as TGTGCCAGCAGTGAATTCGACCCCACCGGGGAGCTGTTTTTT.

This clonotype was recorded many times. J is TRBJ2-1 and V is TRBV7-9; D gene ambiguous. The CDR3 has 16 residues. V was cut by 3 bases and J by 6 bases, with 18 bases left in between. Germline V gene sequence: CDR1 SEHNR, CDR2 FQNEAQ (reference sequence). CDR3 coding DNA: TGTGCCAGCAGCTTTTTACCCAGGCGGTTTATCAATGAGCAGTTCTTC. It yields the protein CASSFLPRRFINEQFF.

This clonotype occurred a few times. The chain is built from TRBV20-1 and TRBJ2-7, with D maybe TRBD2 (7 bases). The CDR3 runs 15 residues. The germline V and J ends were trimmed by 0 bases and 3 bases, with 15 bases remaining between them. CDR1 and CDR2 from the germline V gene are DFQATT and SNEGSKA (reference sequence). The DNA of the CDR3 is TGCAGTGCTAGAGAGCGGGGGCTCCGTTTCTACGAGCAGTACTTC. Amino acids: CSARERGLRFYEQYF.

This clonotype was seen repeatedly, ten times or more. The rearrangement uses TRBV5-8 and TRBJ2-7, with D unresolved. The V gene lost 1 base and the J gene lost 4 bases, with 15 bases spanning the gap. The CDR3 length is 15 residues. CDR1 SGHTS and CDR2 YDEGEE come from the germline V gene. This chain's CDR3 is CASSLYLRWGYEQYF. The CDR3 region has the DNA TGTGCCAGCAGCTTGTATCTGCGGTGGGGATACGAGCAGTACTTC.

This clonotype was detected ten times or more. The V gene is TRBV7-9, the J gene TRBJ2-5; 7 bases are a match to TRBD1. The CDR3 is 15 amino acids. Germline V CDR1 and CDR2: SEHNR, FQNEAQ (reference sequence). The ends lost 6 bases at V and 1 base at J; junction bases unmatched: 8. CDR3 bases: TGTGCCAGCAGTTCCCCGACAGGGCTCCAAGAGACCCAGTACTTC. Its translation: CASSSPTGLQETQYF.

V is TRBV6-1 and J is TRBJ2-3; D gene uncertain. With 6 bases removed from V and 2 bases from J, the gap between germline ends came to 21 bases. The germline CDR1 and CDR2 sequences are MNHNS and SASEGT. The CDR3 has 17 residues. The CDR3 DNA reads TGTGCCAGCAGCGAGACTCCACCCCCGGCCTACACAGATACGCAGTATTTT. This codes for CASSETPPPAYTDTQYF.

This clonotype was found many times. CDR3 in DNA: TGTGCCAGCAGCCTCCCGGGGTTCACAGATACGCAGTATTTT. Its translation is CASSLPGFTDTQYF. The chain has TRBV7-9 and TRBJ2-3, with a tentative D call TRBD2 (5 bases). V shed 5 bases and J shed 2 bases, with 11 bases lying between them. The CDR3 length is 14 residues. CDR1 and CDR2 (germline): SEHNR, FQNEAQ (reference sequence).

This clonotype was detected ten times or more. The DNA of the CDR3 is TGTGCCAGCAGCCCGGGACAGGGTGCGACAGATACGCAGTATTTT. Translation: CASSPGQGATDTQYF. The chain uses TRBV11-2 and TRBJ2-3, with TRBD1 matching 9 bases. The germline CDR1 and CDR2 sequences are SGHAT and FQNNGV. V lost 5 bases and J lost 3; bases outside the gene matches: 6. This CDR3 has 15 residues. The variable domain in full, completed from reference TRBV11-2 and TRBJ2-3, reads EAGVAQSPRYKIIEKRQSVAFWCNPISGHATLYWYQQILGQGPKLLIQFQNNGVVDDSQLPKDRFSAERLKGVDSTLKIQPAKLEDSAVYLCASSPGQGATDTQYFGPGTRLTVL.

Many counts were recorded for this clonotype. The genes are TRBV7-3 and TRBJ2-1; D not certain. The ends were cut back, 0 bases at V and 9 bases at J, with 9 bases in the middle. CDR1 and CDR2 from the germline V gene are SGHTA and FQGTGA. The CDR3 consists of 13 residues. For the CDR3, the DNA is TGTGCCAGCAGCTTAACGCCCCCCACTGAGCAGTTCTTC. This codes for CASSLTPPTEQFF.

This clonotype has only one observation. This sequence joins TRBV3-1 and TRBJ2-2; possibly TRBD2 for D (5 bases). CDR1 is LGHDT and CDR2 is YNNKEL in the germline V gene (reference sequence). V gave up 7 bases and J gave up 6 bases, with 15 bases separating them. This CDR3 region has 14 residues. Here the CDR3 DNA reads TGTGCCAGCAAGTACGGGGAAAACGCCGGGGAGCTGTTTTTT. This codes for CASKYGENAGELFF.

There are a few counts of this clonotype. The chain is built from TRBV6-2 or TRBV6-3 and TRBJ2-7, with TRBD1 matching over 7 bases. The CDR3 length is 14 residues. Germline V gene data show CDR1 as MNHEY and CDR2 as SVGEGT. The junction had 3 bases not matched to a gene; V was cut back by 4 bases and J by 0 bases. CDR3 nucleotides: TGTGCCAGCAGTTCCCGGACAGGCTCCTACGAGCAGTACTTC. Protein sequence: CASSSRTGSYEQYF.

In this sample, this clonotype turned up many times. The DNA of the CDR3 is TGCGCCAGCGGGGCGGCTAACCTGGACAGCTATGGCTACACCTTC. Its translation is CASGAANLDSYGYTF. The V and J genes are TRBV5-1 and TRBJ1-2, with D tentatively TRBD1 (6 bases). The V gene's germline CDR1 is SGHRS and CDR2 YFSETQ. This CDR3 is 15 amino acids long. Trimming removed 7 bases from V and 4 bases from J, with 20 bases in between.

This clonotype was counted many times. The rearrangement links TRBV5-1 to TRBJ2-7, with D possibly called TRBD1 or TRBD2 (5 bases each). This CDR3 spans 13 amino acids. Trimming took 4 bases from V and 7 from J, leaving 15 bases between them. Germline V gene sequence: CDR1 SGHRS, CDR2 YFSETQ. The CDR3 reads CASSVGTAGEQYF. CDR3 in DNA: TGCGCCAGCAGCGTTGGGACGGCTGGGGAGCAGTACTTC. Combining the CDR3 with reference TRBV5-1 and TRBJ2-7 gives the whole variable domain KAGVTQTPRYLIKTRGQQVTLSCSPISGHRSVSWYQQTPGQGLQFLFEYFSETQRNKGNFPGRFSGRQFSNSRSEMNVSTLELGDSALYLCASSVGTAGEQYFGPGTRLTVT.

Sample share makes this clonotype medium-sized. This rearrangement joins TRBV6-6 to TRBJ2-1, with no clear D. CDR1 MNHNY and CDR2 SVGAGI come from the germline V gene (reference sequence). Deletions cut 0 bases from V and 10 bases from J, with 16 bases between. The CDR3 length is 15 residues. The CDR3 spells CASSYSTGPTLEQFF. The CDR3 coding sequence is TGTGCCAGCAGTTACTCGACGGGCCCGACCTTGGAGCAGTTCTTC.

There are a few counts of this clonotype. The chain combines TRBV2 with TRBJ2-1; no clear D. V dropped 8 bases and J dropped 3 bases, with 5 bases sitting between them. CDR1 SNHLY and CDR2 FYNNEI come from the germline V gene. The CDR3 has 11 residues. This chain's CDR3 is CASLIYNEQFF. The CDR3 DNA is TGTGCCAGCCTGATCTACAATGAGCAGTTCTTC. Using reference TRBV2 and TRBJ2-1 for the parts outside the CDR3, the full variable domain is EPEVTQTPSHQVTQMGQEVILRCVPISNHLYFYWYRQILGQKVEFLVSFYNNEISEKSEIFDDQFSVERPDGSNFTLKIRSTKLEDSAMYFCASLIYNEQFFGPGTRLTVL.

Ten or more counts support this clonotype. The CDR3 DNA reads TGTGCCAGCAAGGTCGGGGAGGCCTACAATGAGCAGTTCTTC. This gives the protein CASKVGEAYNEQFF. The chain has TRBV10-3 and TRBJ2-1, with D maybe TRBD2 (6 bases). CDR1 and CDR2 from the germline V gene are ENHRY and SYGVKD. The CDR3 is 14 residues long. The V end lost 10 bases, the J end lost 2 bases, and 15 bases lay between the germline ends.

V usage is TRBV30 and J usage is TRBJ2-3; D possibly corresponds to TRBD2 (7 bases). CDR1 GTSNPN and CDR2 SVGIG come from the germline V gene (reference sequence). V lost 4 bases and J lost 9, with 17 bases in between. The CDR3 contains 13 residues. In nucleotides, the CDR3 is TGTGCCTGGAACAAGGGGGGGGCCCACACGCAGTATTTT. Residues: CAWNKGGAHTQYF.

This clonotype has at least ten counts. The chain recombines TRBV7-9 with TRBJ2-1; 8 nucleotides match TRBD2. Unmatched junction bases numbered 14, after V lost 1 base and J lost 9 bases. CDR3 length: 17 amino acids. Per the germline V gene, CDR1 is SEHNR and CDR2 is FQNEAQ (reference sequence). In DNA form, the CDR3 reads TGTGCCAGCAGCTTAGGAGGGAGTAGCGGGGTTCCGAGTGAGCAGTTCTTC. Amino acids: CASSLGGSSGVPSEQFF.

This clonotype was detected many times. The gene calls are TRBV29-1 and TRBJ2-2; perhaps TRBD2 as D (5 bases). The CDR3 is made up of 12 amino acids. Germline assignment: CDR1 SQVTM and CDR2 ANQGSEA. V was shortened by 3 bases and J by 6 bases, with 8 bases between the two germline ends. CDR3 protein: CSVDNGAGELFF. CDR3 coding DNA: TGCAGCGTTGATAACGGGGCCGGGGAGCTGTTTTTT.

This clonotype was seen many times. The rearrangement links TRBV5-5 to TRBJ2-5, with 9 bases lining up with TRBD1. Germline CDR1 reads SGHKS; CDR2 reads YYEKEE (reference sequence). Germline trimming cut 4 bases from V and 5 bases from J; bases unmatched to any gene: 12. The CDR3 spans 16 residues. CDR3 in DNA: TGTGCCAGCAGCACTGAGCGGGGACAGGGATACGAGACCCAGTACTTC. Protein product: CASSTERGQGYETQYF.

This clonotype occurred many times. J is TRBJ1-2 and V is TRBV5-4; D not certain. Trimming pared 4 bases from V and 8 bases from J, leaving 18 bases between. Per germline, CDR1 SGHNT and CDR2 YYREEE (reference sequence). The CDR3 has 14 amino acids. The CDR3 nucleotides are TGTGCCAGCAGCCTCTGGATTCGGGGTTTAGGCTACACCTTC. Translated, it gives CASSLWIRGLGYTF.

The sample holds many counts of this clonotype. The CDR3 region is CASSLLGGVGTQYF. CDR3 in DNA: TGTGCCAGCAGCTTACTAGGGGGCGTCGGGACCCAGTACTTC. The gene calls are TRBV7-9 and TRBJ2-5, with 7 bases identical to TRBD1. The junction had 7 bases not matched to a gene; V was cut back by 2 bases and J by 7 bases. Germline V CDR1 and CDR2: SEHNR, FQNEAQ (reference sequence). The CDR3 spans 14 residues.